This T cell receptor (beta chain) came from a study of T cell responses to AZD1222 COVID-19 vaccine. Study results and limitations: Repertoire sampling was restricted to post-peak T cell response timepoints. Seropositive status at baseline applied to only a handful of AZD1222 recipients. Spike-spanning, vaccine-associated CD4 TCRs were dominant at 160-218 and 743-854.

Comment on this clone: Its antigen is still unknown.

Produced via immunoSEQ multiplex PCR; TCRdb's table is partial and in-frame only. The profile shows more than 70,000 clones, nearly 90% of them singletons. The trim removed 6 bases at V and 0 bases at J, leaving 4 bases unmatched. The germline V gene encodes CDR1 SQVTM and CDR2 ANQGSEA. The CDR3 loop spans 14 amino acids. Sequencing used peripheral blood, obtained 28 days after the second AZD1222 dose. The sequence was obtained from an adult who received the AZD1222 COVID-19 vaccine. V usage is TRBV29-1 and J usage is TRBJ1-1; 10 positions match TRBD1. CDR3 in DNA: TGCAGCGTCGCAGGGACAGGGGTGAACACTGAAGCTTTCTTT. This codes for CSVAGTGVNTEAFF.